This T cell receptor beta chain emerged from a study of identical twins. The CDR3 has 15 amino acids. V was shortened by 0 bases and J by 4 bases, with 10 bases between the two germline ends. Germline CDR1 MNHEY, CDR2 SVGEGT. Remarks on this clonotype: Its specificity is unknown.

A universal primer binding site was introduced by template switching. The final cDNA contained unique molecular identifiers. TCRdb re-derived calls from the 5' RACE reads in MiXCR, one entry per CDR3 protein. The data contain approximately 670,000 distinct CDR3 sequences, 6.1% of them singletons. Study-level points and caveats: Invariant MAIT and iNKT cells may have partly biased zero-insertion analyses. Excess twin sharing in beta out-of-frame sequences was weaker. Insertions ran lower in abundant cord blood beta clonotypes, though not in memory repertoires.

Sample: naive T cells sorted from blood. The source is a man between 18 and 35 years old in good health. This chain connects TRBV6-2 or TRBV6-3 to TRBJ1-5, with D unresolved. The CDR3 sequence is CASSYSRAANQPQHF. CDR3 DNA: TGTGCCAGCAGTTACTCGAGGGCAGCTAATCAGCCCCAGCATTTT.